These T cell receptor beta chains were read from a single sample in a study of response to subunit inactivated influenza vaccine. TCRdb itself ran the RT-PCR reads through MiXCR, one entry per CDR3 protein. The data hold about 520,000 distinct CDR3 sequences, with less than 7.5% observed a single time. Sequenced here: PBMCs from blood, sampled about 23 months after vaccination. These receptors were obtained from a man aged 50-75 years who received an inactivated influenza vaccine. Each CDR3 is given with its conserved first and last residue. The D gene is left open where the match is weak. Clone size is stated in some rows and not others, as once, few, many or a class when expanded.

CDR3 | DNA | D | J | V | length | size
CSARALRQGYQPQHF | TGCAGTGCTAGAGCCCTCAGACAGGGATATCAGCCCCAGCATTTT | TRBD1 | TRBJ1-5 | TRBV20-1 | 15 | -
CSARGTSGRALGNEQFF | TGCAGTGCTAGAGGTACTAGCGGGAGGGCCCTAGGAAATGAGCAGTTCTTC | TRBD2 | TRBJ2-1 | TRBV20-1 | 17 | -
CASSQDAVGTGGTEAFF | TGCGCCAGCAGCCAAGATGCCGTCGGGACAGGGGGCACTGAAGCTTTCTTT | TRBD1 | TRBJ1-1 | TRBV4-3 | 17 | many
CSASNWGLTDTQYF | TGCAGTGCTAGCAATTGGGGACTCACAGATACGCAGTATTTT | - | TRBJ2-3 | TRBV20-1 | 14 | few
CSVEDHVSEQFF | TGCAGCGTTGAAGATCACGTTAGTGAGCAGTTCTTC | - | TRBJ2-1 | TRBV29-1 | 12 | few
CASSTGVRSPLHF | TGTGCCAGCAGCACAGGGGTACGTTCACCCCTCCACTTT | TRBD1 | TRBJ1-6 | TRBV6-6 | 13 | -
CASSPMSGAYNEQFF | TGTGCCAGCAGTCCGATGAGCGGAGCCTACAATGAGCAGTTCTTC | - | TRBJ2-1 | TRBV12-3/TRBV12-4 | 15 | few
CASSFRPRLARTSYEQYF | TGTGCCAGCAGTTTCCGACCGAGACTAGCCCGGACCTCCTACGAGCAGTACTTC | TRBD2 | TRBJ2-7 | TRBV12-3/TRBV12-4 | 18 | few
CASSPNRNQPQHF | TGTGCCAGCTCACCGAACAGAAATCAGCCCCAGCATTTT | - | TRBJ1-5 | TRBV18 | 13 | few
CASSLTPGQSFYEQYF | TGCGCCAGCAGCCTCACACCGGGACAGTCCTTTTACGAGCAGTACTTC | TRBD1 | TRBJ2-7 | TRBV5-1 | 16 | many
CASSTGQGRTTGELFF | TGTGCCAGCAGCACCGGACAGGGGCGAACCACCGGGGAGCTGTTTTTT | TRBD1 | TRBJ2-2 | TRBV7-6 | 16 | few
CASSLVKGIFTEAFF | TGTGCCAGCAGTTTAGTGAAGGGGATTTTCACTGAAGCTTTCTTT | - | TRBJ1-1 | TRBV27 | 15 | few
CASSLRGFNEKLFF | TGTGCCAGCAGCTTACGGGGTTTTAATGAAAAACTGTTTTTT | - | TRBJ1-4 | TRBV7-2 | 14 | -
CSARALLDSGRSYEQYF | TGCAGTGCTAGAGCCTTATTGGATAGCGGGAGATCCTACGAGCAGTACTTC | TRBD2 | TRBJ2-7 | TRBV20-1 | 17 | -
CASSQVGGYNSPLHF | TGTGCCAGCAGCCAAGTGGGGGGGTATAATTCACCCCTCCACTTT | - | TRBJ1-6 | TRBV4-2 | 15 | many
CASTTRRGTGELFF | TGTGCCAGCACAACGAGAAGGGGCACCGGGGAGCTGTTTTTT | - | TRBJ2-2 | TRBV6-1 | 14 | -